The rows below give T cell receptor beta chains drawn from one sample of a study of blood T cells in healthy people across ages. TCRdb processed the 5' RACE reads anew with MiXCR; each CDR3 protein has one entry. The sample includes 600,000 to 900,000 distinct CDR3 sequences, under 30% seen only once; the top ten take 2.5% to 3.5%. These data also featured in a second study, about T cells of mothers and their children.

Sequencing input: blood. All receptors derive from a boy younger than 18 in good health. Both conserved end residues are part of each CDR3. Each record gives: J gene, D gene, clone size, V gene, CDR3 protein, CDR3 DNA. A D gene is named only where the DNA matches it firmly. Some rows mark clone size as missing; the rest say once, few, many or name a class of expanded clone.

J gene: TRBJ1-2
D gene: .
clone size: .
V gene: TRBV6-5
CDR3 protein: CASRPSLQRGYTF
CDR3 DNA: TGTGCCAGCAGACCCTCTTTACAGCGGGGCTACACCTTC

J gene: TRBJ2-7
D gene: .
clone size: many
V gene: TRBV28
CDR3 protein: CASTTSYEQYF
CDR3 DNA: TGTGCCAGCACCACCTCCTACGAGCAGTACTTC

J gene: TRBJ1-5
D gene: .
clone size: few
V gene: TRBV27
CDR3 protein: CASSPKQGQPQHF
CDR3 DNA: TGTGCCAGCAGTCCTAAACAGGGCCAGCCCCAGCATTTT

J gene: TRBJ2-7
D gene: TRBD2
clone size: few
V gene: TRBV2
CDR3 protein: CASRTSGLYEQYF
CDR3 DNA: TGTGCCAGCAGGACTAGCGGGCTCTACGAGCAGTACTTC

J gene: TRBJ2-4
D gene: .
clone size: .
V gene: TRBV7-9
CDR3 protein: CASSLAGGLAKNIQYF
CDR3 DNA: TGTGCCAGCAGCTTAGCTGGCGGTCTAGCCAAAAACATTCAGTACTTC

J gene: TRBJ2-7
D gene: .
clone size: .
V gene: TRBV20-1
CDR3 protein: CSARQGGLGEQYF
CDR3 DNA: TGCAGTGCTAGACAGGGGGGGCTGGGGGAGCAGTACTTC

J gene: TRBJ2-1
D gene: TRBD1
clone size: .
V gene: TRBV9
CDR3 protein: CASSASPRGTDEQFF
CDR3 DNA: TGTGCCAGCAGCGCGTCACCCAGGGGGACGGATGAGCAGTTCTTC

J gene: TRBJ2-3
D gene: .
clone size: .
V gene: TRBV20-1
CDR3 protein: CSARLAYGTDTQYF
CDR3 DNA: TGCAGTGCTAGATTGGCTTACGGCACAGATACGCAGTATTTT

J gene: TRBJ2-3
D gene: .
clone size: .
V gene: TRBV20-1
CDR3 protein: CSARDRSTSTDTQYF
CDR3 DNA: TGCAGTGCTAGAGATCGGAGCACTAGCACAGATACGCAGTATTTT

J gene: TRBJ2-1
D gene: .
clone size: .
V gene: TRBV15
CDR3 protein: CATSQGFYNEQFF
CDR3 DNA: TGTGCCACCAGCCAGGGGTTCTACAATGAGCAGTTCTTC

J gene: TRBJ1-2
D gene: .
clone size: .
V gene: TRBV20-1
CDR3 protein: CSARDVGAGSYGYTF
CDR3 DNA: TGCAGTGCTAGAGATGTGGGGGCTGGCTCCTATGGCTACACCTTC

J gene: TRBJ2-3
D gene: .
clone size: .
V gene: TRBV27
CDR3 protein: CASSLWASAGTQYF
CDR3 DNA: TGTGCCAGCAGTTTATGGGCTAGCGCTGGTACGCAGTATTTT

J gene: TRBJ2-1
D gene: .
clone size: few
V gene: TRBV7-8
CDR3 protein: CASSLRGKRDNEQFF
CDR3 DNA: TGTGCCAGCAGCTTACGAGGGAAACGGGACAATGAGCAGTTCTTC

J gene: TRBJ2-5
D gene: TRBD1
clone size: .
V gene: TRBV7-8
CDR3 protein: CASSPVRQGANSETQYF
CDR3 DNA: TGTGCCAGCAGCCCCGTGAGACAGGGGGCTAATTCAGAGACCCAGTACTTC

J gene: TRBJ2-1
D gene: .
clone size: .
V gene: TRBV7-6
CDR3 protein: CASSLTPREQFF
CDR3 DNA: TGTGCCAGCAGCTTAACCCCCCGTGAGCAGTTCTTC

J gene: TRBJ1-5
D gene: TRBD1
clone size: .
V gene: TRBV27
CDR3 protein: CASSSGTGGQQPQHF
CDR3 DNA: TGTGCCAGCAGTTCCGGGACAGGGGGCCAACAGCCCCAGCATTTT

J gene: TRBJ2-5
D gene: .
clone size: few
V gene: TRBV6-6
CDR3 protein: CASSYSLGETQYF
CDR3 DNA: TGTGCCAGCAGTTACTCGCTTGGGGAGACCCAGTACTTC

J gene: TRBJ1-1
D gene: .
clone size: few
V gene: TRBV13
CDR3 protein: CASSHSMGLMNTEAFF
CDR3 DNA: TGTGCCAGCAGCCACTCGATGGGACTTATGAACACTGAAGCTTTCTTT

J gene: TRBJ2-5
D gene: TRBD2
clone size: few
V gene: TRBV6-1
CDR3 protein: CASSLQPPPSGGGEETQYF
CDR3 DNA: TGTGCCAGCAGTCTCCAACCCCCTCCTAGCGGGGGAGGGGAGGAGACCCAGTACTTC

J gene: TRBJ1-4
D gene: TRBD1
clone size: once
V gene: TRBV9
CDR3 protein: CASSVETGSSEKLFF
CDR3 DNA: TGTGCCAGCAGCGTAGAGACAGGGTCGTCGGAAAAACTGTTTTTT

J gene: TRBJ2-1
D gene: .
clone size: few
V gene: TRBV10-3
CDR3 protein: CAISGEDEQFF
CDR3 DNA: TGTGCCATCAGTGGGGAGGATGAGCAGTTCTTC

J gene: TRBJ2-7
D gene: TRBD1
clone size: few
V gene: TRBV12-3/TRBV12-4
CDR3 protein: CASTPGDRGTYEQYF
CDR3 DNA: TGTGCCAGCACCCCAGGGGACAGGGGTACCTACGAGCAGTACTTC

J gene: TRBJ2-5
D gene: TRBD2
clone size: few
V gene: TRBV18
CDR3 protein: CASSPLAGRDETQYF
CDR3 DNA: TGTGCCAGCTCGCCGCTAGCGGGGCGTGATGAGACCCAGTACTTC

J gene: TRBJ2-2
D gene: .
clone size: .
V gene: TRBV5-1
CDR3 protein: CASSLDPYSAGELFF
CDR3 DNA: TGCGCCAGCAGCTTAGATCCTTATTCCGCCGGGGAGCTGTTTTTT

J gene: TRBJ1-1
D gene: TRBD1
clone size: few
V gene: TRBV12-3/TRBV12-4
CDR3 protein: CASSLGNRGRGAFF
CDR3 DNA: TGTGCCAGCAGTTTGGGTAACAGGGGGCGCGGAGCTTTCTTT

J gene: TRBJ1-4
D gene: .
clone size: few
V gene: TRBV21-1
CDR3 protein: CASSKGVGRVVEAEKLFF
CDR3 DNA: TGTGCCAGCAGCAAAGGGGTCGGGAGGGTAGTTGAAGCTGAAAAACTGTTTTTT

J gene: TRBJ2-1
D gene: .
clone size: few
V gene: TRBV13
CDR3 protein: CASTLGTRFQFF
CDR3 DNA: TGTGCCAGCACCCTCGGGACAAGATTTCAGTTCTTC

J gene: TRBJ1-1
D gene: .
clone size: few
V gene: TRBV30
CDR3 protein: CAWITNTEAFF
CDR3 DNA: TGTGCCTGGATAACCAACACTGAAGCTTTCTTT

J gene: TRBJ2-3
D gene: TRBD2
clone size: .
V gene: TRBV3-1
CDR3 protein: CASSQVGAGGGDPSTDTQYF
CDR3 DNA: TGTGCCAGCAGCCAAGTTGGGGCTGGCGGGGGGGACCCTAGCACAGATACGCAGTATTTT

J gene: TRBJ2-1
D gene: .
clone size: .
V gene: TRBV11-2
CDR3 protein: CASSSPGALGNEQFF
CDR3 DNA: TGTGCCAGCAGCTCCCCCGGGGCTCTGGGCAATGAGCAGTTCTTC

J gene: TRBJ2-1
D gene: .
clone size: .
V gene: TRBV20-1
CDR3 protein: CSARDLSLTNEQFF
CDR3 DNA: TGCAGTGCTAGAGACCTCTCACTGACAAATGAGCAGTTCTTC

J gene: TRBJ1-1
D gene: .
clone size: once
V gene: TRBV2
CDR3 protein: CASSESGYTEAFF
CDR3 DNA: TGTGCCAGCAGTGAATCGGGGTACACTGAAGCTTTCTTT

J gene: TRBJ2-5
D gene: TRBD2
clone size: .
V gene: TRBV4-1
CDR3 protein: CASSQGTSGRQETQYF
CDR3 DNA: TGCGCCAGCAGCCAAGGGACTAGCGGCCGCCAAGAGACCCAGTACTTC

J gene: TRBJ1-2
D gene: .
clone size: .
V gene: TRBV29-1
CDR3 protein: CSVGDPIPYGYTF
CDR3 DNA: TGCAGCGTTGGAGACCCTATTCCCTATGGCTACACCTTC

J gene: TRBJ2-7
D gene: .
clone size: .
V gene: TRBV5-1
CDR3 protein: CASNPGFSTYEQYF
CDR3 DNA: TGCGCCAGCAACCCGGGGTTTTCCACCTACGAGCAGTACTTC

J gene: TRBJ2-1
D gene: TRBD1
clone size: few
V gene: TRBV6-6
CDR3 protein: CASNPQGAGMNEQFF
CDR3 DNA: TGTGCCAGCAATCCACAGGGGGCGGGGATGAATGAGCAGTTCTTC

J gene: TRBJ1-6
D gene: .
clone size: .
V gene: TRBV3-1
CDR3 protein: CASSQGDRSSGTPLHF
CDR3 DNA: TGTGCCAGCAGCCAAGGAGACAGATCTTCGGGGACACCCCTCCACTTT

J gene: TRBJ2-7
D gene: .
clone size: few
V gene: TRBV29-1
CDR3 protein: CSVDAGSYEQYF
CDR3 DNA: TGCAGCGTTGACGCCGGGTCCTACGAGCAGTACTTC

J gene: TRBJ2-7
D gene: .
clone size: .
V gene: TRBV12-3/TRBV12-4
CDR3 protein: CASRPSGPKHSYEQYF
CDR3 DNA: TGTGCCAGCAGACCCTCCGGGCCGAAGCATTCCTACGAGCAGTACTTC

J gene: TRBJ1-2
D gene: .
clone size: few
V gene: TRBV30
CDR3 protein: CAWSRDNHYGYTF
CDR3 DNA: TGTGCCTGGAGTAGAGACAACCACTATGGCTACACCTTC

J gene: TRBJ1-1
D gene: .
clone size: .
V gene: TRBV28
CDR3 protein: CASSSLPGHTEAFF
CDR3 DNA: TGTGCCAGCAGTTCCCTCCCAGGGCACACTGAAGCTTTCTTT

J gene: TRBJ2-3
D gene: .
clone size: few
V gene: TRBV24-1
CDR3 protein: CATQSNGHTDTQYF
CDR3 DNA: TGTGCCACCCAGAGTAATGGTCACACAGATACGCAGTATTTT

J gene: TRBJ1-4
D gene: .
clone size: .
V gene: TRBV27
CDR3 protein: CASSSRPERVEKLFF
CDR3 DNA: TGTGCCAGCAGTTCCCGACCCGAGCGGGTTGAAAAACTGTTTTTT

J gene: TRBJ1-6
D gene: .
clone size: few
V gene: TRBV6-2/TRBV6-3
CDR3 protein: CASRRGHSPLHF
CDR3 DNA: TGTGCCAGCAGGAGGGGCCATTCACCCCTCCACTTT

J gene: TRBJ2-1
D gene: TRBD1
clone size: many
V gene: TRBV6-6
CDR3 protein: CASSQLTGAISNEQFF
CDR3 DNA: TGTGCCAGCAGTCAATTGACAGGGGCAATAAGCAATGAGCAGTTCTTC

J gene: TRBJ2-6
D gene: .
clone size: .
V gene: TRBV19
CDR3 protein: CASSHGGLLRGLSGANVLTF
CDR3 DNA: TGTGCCAGTAGCCACGGGGGGCTCCTACGGGGCCTATCTGGGGCCAACGTCCTGACTTTC

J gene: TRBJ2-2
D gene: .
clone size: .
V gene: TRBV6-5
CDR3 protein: CASSYSGGGWELFF
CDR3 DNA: TGTGCCAGCAGTTACTCGGGGGGCGGCTGGGAGCTGTTCTTT

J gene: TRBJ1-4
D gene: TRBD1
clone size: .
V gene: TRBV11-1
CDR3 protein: CASSSPDRGNEKLFF
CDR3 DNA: TGTGCCAGCAGCTCACCGGACAGGGGAAACGAAAAACTGTTTTTT

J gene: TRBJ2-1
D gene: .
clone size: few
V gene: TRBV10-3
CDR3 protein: CAISETRGMVLYNEQFF
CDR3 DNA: TGTGCCATCAGTGAGACTCGGGGAATGGTCCTCTACAATGAGCAGTTCTTC

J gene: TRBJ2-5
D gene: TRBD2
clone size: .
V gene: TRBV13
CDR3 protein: CASSSQGTSGGSIQETQYF
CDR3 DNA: TGTGCCAGCAGCTCCCAAGGGACTAGCGGGGGGTCGATACAAGAGACCCAGTACTTC

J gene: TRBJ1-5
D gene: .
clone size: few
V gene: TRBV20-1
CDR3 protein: CSASRIYSNQPQHF
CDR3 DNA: TGCAGTGCGTCTAGGATTTATAGCAATCAGCCCCAGCATTTT